The TCR beta chain described here comes from a study of cytomegalovirus exposure and HLA in healthy donors. Overall study context: Prior work identified around 120 million unique TCR beta sequences in 190 million or so T cells. Study-level points and caveats: The study reported that TCR beta sequences accurately predicted HLA-A and HLA-B alleles in most subjects. Among the most significant clusters, several appeared linked to common viral pathogens in a later analysis. Among TCR beta chains of equal frequency, HLA-associated ones were more clonally expanded in a later analysis.

Worth noting for this clone: The antigen remains unidentified. The sample contains more than one DNA sequence encoding this CDR3.

Researchers ran the PCR with 60 Vbeta and 13 Jbeta primers. Sequenced by immunoSEQ multiplex PCR; TCRdb stores in-frame clones only, minus some. Of about 120,000 clones listed, 79% are singletons. The specimen was PBMCs. The TCR was taken from a man younger than 45 in good health and CMV-seropositive.

CDR3 region: CASSLGQDYGYTF. The CDR3 DNA sequence: TGTGCCAGCAGCTTAGGGCAGGACTATGGCTACACCTTC. The rearrangement joins TRBV7-6 to TRBJ1-2; D unresolved. Trimming stripped 1 base from V and 3 bases from J, with 6 bases between. Germline values: CDR1 SGHVS, CDR2 FNYEAQ. The CDR3 contains 13 residues.